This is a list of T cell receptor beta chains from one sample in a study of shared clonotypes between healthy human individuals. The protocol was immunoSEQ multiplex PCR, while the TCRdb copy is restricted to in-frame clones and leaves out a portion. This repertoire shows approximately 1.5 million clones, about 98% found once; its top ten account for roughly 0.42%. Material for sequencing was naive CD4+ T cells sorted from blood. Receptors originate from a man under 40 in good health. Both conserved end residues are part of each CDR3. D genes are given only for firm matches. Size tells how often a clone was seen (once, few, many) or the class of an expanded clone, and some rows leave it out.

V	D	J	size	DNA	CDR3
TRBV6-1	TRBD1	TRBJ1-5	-	TGTGCCAGCAGGGACAGGATTTATAGCAATCAGCCCCAGCATTTT	CASRDRIYSNQPQHF
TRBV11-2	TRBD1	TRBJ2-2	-	TGTGCCAGCAGCAGTCACAGGGGGCCCAACACCGGGGAGCTGTTTTTT	CASSSHRGPNTGELFF
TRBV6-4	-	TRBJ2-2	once	TGTGCCAGCAGCCAAGAGGAGGACGGGGAGCTGTTTTTT	CASSQEEDGELFF
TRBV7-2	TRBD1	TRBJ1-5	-	TGTGCCAGCAGCTTCCAGGGGGGGAACAATCAGCCCCAGCATTTT	CASSFQGGNNQPQHF
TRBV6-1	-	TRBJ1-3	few	TGTGCCAGCAGCGAAGTAACTGGAAACACCATATATTTT	CASSEVTGNTIYF
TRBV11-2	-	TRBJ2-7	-	TGTGCCAGCAGCGCCTGGGACCTGGGGGTCTACGAGCAGTACTTC	CASSAWDLGVYEQYF
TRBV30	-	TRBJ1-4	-	TGTGCCTGGACCAAAGCAACAGGGTTTAGTGAAAAACTGTTTTTT	CAWTKATGFSEKLFF
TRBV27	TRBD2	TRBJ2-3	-	TGTGCCAGCAGTTCTCGCGGGACTAGCGGGAGGAGGGGCACAGATACGCAGTATTTT	CASSSRGTSGRRGTDTQYF
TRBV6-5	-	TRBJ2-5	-	TGTGCCAGCAGTAACCTCGGGGTTTGGGAGACCCAGTACTTC	CASSNLGVWETQYF
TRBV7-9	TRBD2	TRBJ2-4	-	TGTGCCAGCAGCCCGAGCGGGAGTCTAGCCAAAAACATTCAGTACTTC	CASSPSGSLAKNIQYF
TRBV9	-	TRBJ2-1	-	TGTGCCAGCAGCGTAGGGGGATTCGGCAATGAGCAGTTCTTC	CASSVGGFGNEQFF
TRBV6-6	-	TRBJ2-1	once	TGTGCCAGCAGTTACGACGGTCATACCAATGAGCAGTTCTTC	CASSYDGHTNEQFF
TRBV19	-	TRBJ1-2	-	TGTGCCAGTAGTATAACCGGCAGCCTCTATGGCTACACCTTC	CASSITGSLYGYTF
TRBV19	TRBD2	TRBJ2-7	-	TGTGCCAGTAGTATACGGGCTAGCGGGAGGGCCGCCCCCTACGAGCAGTACTTC	CASSIRASGRAAPYEQYF
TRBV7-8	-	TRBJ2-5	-	TGTGCCAGCAGCTACCCGAGAGGACGACCCCAAGAGACCCAGTACTTC	CASSYPRGRPQETQYF
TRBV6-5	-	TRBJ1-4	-	TGTGCCAGCAGTTTAGTTTTGACGGTTCAGGCTGAAAAACTGTTTTTT	CASSLVLTVQAEKLFF
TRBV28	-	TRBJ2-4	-	TGTGCCAGCAAGGGATTGACCTTAGCCAAAAACATTCAGTACTTC	CASKGLTLAKNIQYF
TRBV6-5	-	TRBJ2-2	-	TGTGCCAGCAGTTACGGAACCAGGGCGGGGACCGGGGAGCTGTTTTTT	CASSYGTRAGTGELFF
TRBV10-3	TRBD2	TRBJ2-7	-	TGTGCCATCAGTGATAACCTAAAGGGACTAGCGGGAGCGAGGAGCTCCTACGAGCAGTACTTC	CAISDNLKGLAGARSSYEQYF
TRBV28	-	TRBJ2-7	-	TGTGCCAGCAGTTTAGGGGCTACCAACACCTACGAGCAGTACTTC	CASSLGATNTYEQYF
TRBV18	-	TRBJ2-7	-	TGTGCCAGCTCACCTCTCCCGCCGGACAGCTACTACGAGCAGTACTTC	CASSPLPPDSYYEQYF
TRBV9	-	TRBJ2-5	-	TGTGCCAGCAGCGTAGTAGGTGGGAGACGGGAGACCCAGTACTTC	CASSVVGGRRETQYF
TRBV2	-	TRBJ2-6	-	-	CASILGNSGANVLTF
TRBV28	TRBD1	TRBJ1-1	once	TGTGCCAGCGGTCCATCAGGGGGCTTAGGGGACACTGAAGCTTTCTTT	CASGPSGGLGDTEAFF
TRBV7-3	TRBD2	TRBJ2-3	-	TGTGCCAGCAGCTTGACCGGGACTAGCGGGCAGGGGCAGTATTTT	CASSLTGTSGQGQYF
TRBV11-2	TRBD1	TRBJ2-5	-	TGTGCCAGCAGCTTTGGGGACAGGGGGCGGGCGGAGACCCAGTACTTC	CASSFGDRGRAETQYF
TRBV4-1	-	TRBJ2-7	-	TGCGCCAGCAGCCTTCTGGGGGGAGAGCTTTACGAGCAGTACTTC	CASSLLGGELYEQYF
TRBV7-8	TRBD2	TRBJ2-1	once	TGTGCCAGCAGCTCCTCGGGGGGGGCTAACAATGAGCAGTTCTTC	CASSSSGGANNEQFF
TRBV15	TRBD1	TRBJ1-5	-	TGTGCCACCAGCAGAGAACGACAGGGGTTGGCTCAGCCCCAGCATTTT	CATSRERQGLAQPQHF
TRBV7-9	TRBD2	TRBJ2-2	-	TGTGCCAGCACTCCAGCGGGAGGGCCCGGCGGGGAGCTGTTTTTT	CASTPAGGPGGELFF
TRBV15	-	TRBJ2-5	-	TGTGCCACCAGCAGAGATTTTGGGGAGTGGGAGACCCAGTACTTC	CATSRDFGEWETQYF
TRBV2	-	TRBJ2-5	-	TGTGCCAGCAGTGAGGAGACCCAGTACTTC	CASSEETQYF
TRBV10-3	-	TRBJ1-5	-	TGTGCCATCAGTGTAGGCAATCAGCCCCAGCATTTT	CAISVGNQPQHF
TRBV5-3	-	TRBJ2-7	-	TGTGCCAGAAGCTTGGTGGGGTCGGCCTACGAGCAGTACTTC	CARSLVGSAYEQYF
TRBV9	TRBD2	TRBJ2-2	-	TGTGCCAGCAGCGTGGGTAGCCTAGCGGGATTAACCGGGGAGCTGTTTTTT	CASSVGSLAGLTGELFF
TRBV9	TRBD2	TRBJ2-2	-	TGTGCCAGCAGCGTTCTAGACGCGGGAGCGGCCGGGGAGCTGTTTTTT	CASSVLDAGAAGELFF
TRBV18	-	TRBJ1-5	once	TGTGCCAGCTCACCACCGCTCGGGGCGCACGGCAATCAGCCCCAGCATTTT	CASSPPLGAHGNQPQHF
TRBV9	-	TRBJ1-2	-	TGTGCCAGCAGCGTAGGTTCCGGAAACTATGGCTACACCTTC	CASSVGSGNYGYTF
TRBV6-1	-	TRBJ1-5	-	TGTGCCAGCAGTGTTTTTTATCCCGACCAGCCCCAGCATTTT	CASSVFYPDQPQHF
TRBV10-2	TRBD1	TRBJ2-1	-	TGCGCCAGCAGTGAGTCGCCGACAGGGGTGACACCCTACAATGAGCAGTTCTTC	CASSESPTGVTPYNEQFF
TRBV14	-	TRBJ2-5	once	TGTGCCAGCAGCTTCCTATACCAAGAGACCCAGTACTTC	CASSFLYQETQYF
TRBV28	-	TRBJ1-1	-	TGTGCCAGCAGTTTATTGGGGGGAGACACTGAAGCTTTCTTT	CASSLLGGDTEAFF
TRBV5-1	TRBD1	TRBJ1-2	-	TGCGCCAGCAGCTCCGGACAGGGCGACGGCTATGGCTACACCTTC	CASSSGQGDGYGYTF
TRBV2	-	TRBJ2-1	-	TGTGCCAGCAGTGCCTGGGTTGGTATAGATGAGCAGTTCTTC	CASSAWVGIDEQFF
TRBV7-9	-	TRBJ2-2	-	TGTGCCAGCAGCTTAAACGATATACCCGGGGAGCTGTTTTTT	CASSLNDIPGELFF
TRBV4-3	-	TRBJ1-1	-	TGCGCCAGCAGCCAAGATCTAGTGAACACTGAAGCTTTCTTT	CASSQDLVNTEAFF
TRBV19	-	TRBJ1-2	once	TGTGCCAGTAGTTTCGCCGGGGCCTATGGCTACACCTTC	CASSFAGAYGYTF
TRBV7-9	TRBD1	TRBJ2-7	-	TGTGCCAGCAGCTTCTGGGGCGGGACAGGGTACGTCGAGCAGTACTTC	CASSFWGGTGYVEQYF
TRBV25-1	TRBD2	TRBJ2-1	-	TGTGCCAGCAGTGAACCCCGGACTAGCGGGAGGCGAAATGAGCAGTTCTTC	CASSEPRTSGRRNEQFF
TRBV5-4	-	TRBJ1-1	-	TGTGCCAGCAGCTTGCCCCAGTTGAACACTGAAGCTTTCTTT	CASSLPQLNTEAFF
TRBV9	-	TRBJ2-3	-	TGTGCCAGCAGCCCCATCCGGCCGGACACAGATACGCAGTATTTT	CASSPIRPDTDTQYF
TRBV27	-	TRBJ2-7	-	TGTGCCAGCAGTCCACGGGGGACATGGGCGAGCCATAGCGGCCCTAGGGAGCAGTACTTC	CASSPRGTWASHSGPREQYF
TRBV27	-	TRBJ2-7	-	TGTGCCAGCAGTTTAGGGCAGGGCGAGGGCTACGAGCAGTACTTC	CASSLGQGEGYEQYF